This entry is about one T cell receptor (beta chain). The antigen remains undetermined. This sample was taken from a study of T-cell memory formation after mild COVID-19. Study outcomes and limitations: Clones shrinking from day 15 to 85 showed even CD4/CD8 mixes; later expanders tilted CD4+.

TCRdb reprocessed the 5' RACE reads via MiXCR and lists one record per CDR3 protein. Among more than 250,000 distinct CDR3 sequences, roughly 18% were seen once, and the ten largest hold more than 20%. V was shortened by 0 bases and J by 0 bases, with 6 bases between the two germline ends. Germline CDR1 MRHNA, CDR2 SNTAGT. CDR3 size: 15 residues. V is TRBV6-4 and J is TRBJ2-1; no reliable D call. The sequenced sample was PBMCs or a T cell subset sorted from them (not recorded which). The receptor's source is a man aged 18-30 years who had mild COVID-19 (a few samples of this study predate the infection). Cell type and time point are not known. CDR3 coding DNA: TGTGCCAGCAGTGACTCAAGGGACTCCTACAATGAGCAGTTCTTC. Translated, it gives CASSDSRDSYNEQFF.